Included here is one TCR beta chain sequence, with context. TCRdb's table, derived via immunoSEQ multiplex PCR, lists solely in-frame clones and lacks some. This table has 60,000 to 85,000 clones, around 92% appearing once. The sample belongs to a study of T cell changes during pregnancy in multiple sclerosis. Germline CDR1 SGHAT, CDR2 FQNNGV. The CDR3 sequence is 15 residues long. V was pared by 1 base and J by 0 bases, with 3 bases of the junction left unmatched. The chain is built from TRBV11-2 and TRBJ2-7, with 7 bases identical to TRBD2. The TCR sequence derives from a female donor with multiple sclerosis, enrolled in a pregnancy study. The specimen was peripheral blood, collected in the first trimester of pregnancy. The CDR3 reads CASSLGGTNSYEQYF. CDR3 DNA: TGTGCCAGCAGCTTAGGTGGGACTAACTCCTACGAGCAGTACTTC. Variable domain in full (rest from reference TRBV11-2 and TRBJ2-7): EAGVAQSPRYKIIEKRQSVAFWCNPISGHATLYWYQQILGQGPKLLIQFQNNGVVDDSQLPKDRFSAERLKGVDSTLKIQPAKLEDSAVYLCASSLGGTNSYEQYFGPGTRLTVT.